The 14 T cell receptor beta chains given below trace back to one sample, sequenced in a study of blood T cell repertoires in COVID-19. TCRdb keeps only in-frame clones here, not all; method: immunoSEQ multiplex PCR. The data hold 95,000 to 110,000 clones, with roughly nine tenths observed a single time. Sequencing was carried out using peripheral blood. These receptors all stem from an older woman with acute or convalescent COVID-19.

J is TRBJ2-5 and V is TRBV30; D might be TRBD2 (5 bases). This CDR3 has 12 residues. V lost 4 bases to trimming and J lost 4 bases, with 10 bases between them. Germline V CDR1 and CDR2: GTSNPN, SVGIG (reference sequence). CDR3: CAWTQGGETQYF. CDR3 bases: TGTGCCTGGACCCAAGGAGGAGAGACCCAGTACTTC. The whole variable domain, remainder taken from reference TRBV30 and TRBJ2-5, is SQTIHQWPATLVQPVGSPLSLECTVEGTSNPNLYWYRQAAGRGLQLLFYSVGIGQISSEVPQNLSASRPQDRQFILSSKKLLLSDSGFYLCAWTQGGETQYFGPGTRLLVL.

The CDR3 region is CATSRDKTLTYNEQFF. The CDR3, as DNA: TGTGCCACCAGCAGAGATAAGACACTGACCTACAATGAGCAGTTCTTC. The chain couples TRBV15 to TRBJ2-1; D gene unclear. Germline V gene sequence: CDR1 LNHNV, CDR2 YYDKDF (reference sequence). Between the trimmed V and J ends, which lost 0 bases and 2 bases, there was a span of 11 bases. This CDR3 has 16 residues.

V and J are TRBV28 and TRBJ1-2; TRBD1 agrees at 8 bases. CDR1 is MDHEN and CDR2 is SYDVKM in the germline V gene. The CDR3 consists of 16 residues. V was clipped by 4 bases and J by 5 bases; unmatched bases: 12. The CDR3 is CASSSGGAGQLYGYTF. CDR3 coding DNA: TGTGCCAGCAGTTCAGGGGGCGCAGGACAACTTTATGGCTACACCTTC.

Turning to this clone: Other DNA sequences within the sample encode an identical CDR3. CDR3 coding DNA: TGTGCCAGCAGTTTAGGTCAGGTTAATTCACCCCTCCACTTT. Its protein is CASSLGQVNSPLHF. This rearrangement joins TRBV27 to TRBJ1-6; D ambiguous. The CDR3 loop spans 14 amino acids. Germline CDR1 MNHEY, CDR2 SMNVEV (reference sequence). Trimming took 2 bases from V and 6 from J, leaving 8 bases between them.

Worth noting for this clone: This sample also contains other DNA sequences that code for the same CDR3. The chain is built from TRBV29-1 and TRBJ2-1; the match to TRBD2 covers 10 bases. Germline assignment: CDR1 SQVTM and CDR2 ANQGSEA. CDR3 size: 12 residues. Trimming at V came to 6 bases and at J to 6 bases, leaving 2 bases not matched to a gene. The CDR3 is CSVWTSGNEQFF. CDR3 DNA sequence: TGCAGCGTGTGGACTAGCGGCAATGAGCAGTTCTTC.

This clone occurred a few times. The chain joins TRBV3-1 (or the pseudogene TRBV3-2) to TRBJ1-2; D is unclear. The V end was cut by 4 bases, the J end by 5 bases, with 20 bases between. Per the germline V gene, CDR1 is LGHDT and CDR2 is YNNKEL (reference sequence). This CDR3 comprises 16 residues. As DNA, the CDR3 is TGTGCCAGCAGCCCAAACAGATTCCCCACTTATTATGGCTACACCTTC. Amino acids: CASSPNRFPTYYGYTF.

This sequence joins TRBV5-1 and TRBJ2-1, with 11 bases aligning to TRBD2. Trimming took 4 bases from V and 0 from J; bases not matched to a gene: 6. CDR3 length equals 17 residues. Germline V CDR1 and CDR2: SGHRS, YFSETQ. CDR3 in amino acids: CASSPSGTSGSYNEQFF. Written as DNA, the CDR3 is TGCGCCAGCAGCCCTTCTGGGACTAGCGGCTCCTACAATGAGCAGTTCTTC.

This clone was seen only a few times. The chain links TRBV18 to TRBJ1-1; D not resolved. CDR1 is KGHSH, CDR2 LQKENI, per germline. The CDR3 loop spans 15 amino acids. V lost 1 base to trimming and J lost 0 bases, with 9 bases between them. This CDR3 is CASSPLEAVNTEAFF. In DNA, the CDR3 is TGTGCCAGCTCACCACTGGAGGCTGTGAACACTGAAGCTTTCTTT.

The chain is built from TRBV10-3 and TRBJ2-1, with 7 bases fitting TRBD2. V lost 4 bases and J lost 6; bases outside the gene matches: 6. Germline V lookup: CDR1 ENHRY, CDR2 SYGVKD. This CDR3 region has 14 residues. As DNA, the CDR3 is TGTGCCATCAGTGTGGGGGGGAACCTCAATGAGCAGTTCTTC. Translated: CAISVGGNLNEQFF.

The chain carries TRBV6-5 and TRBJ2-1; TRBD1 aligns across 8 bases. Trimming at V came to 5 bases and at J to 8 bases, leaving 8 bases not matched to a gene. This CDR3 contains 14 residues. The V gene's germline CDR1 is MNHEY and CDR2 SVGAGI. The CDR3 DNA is TGTGCCAGCAGTACGCCCGGGACAGGTTATGAGCAGTTCTTC. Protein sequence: CASSTPGTGYEQFF.

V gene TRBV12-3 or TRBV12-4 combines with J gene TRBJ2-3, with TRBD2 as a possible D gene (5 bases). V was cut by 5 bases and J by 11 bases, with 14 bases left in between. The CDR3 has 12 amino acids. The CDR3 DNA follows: TGTGCCAGCAGTCGGGGTCAGTTTGGGCAGTATTTT. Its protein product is CASSRGQFGQYF.

The CDR3 DNA is TGTGCCAGCACCCTAGTGCCGGGGGAAGGAACTGAAGCTTTCTTT. It yields the protein CASTLVPGEGTEAFF. V usage is TRBV11-3 and J usage is TRBJ1-1; maybe TRBD1 (5 bases). This CDR3 is 15 amino acids long. In germline, CDR1 is SGHNT, CDR2 YENEEA. V shed 7 bases and J shed 5 bases, with 20 bases lying between them.

CDR3 sequence: CASSPQQVDYGYTF. CDR3 nucleotides: TGTGCCAGCAGTCCACAACAGGTCGACTATGGCTACACCTTC. V is TRBV7-9 and J is TRBJ1-2; D may be TRBD1 (5 bases). CDR1 is SEHNR and CDR2 is FQNEAQ in the germline V gene (reference sequence). The CDR3 extends over 14 amino acids. Trimming stripped 6 bases from V and 3 bases from J, with 14 bases between.

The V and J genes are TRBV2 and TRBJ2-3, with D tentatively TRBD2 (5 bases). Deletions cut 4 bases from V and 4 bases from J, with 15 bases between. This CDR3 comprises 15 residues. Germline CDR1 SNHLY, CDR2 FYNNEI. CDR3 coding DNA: TGTGCCAGCAGTGTGAGCGGAGTGGGTGCAGATACGCAGTATTTT. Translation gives CASSVSGVGADTQYF.